These 17 T cell receptor beta chains were sequenced from one sample in a study of T-cell reconstitution after alpha-beta-depleted transplantation in children. Study-wide findings and caveats: Counts and diversity of T cells one year after transplant came mostly from newly produced T cells.

These receptors have no identified antigens. The TCRbeta library incorporated unique molecular identifiers. TCRdb passed the PCR reads through MiXCR, listing each CDR3 protein once. The sample has approximately 300,000 distinct CDR3 sequences, around 7.3% seen once. The sample was peripheral blood, taken 360 days after TCRalphabeta/CD19-depleted stem cell transplant. These receptors were obtained from a female patient aged 2-15 years who had a stem cell transplant for Fanconi anemia, so the T cells may come from the graft donor.

A few counts support this clonotype. V and J are TRBV20-1 and TRBJ2-5; D might be TRBD2 (5 bases). CDR3 length: 13 residues. Trimming removed 2 bases at V and 3 bases at J, with 10 bases between. Germline V gene lookup returns CDR1 DFQATT and CDR2 SNEGSKA (reference sequence). CDR3 nucleotide sequence: TGCAGTGCTAGATCGGGATCCAAAGAGACCCAGTACTTC. It encodes CSARSGSKETQYF.

On this clonotype: A read error is likely, as this CDR3 ends without the conserved phenylalanine or tryptophan. The V gene is TRBV28, the J gene TRBJ1-2; 8 bases are a match to TRBD1. This CDR3 is 12 amino acids long. CDR1 MDHEN and CDR2 SYDVKM come from the germline V gene. Trimming took 5 bases from V and 7 from J; bases not matched to a gene: 3. In DNA form, the CDR3 reads TGTGCCAGCAGTCAGGGGGCGCGTGGCTACACCTGC. This sequence encodes CASSQGARGYTC.

This clonotype was counted at least ten times. The rearrangement joins TRBV5-1 to TRBJ2-2; maybe TRBD1 (5 bases). The CDR3 contains 14 residues. Germline CDR1 and CDR2: SGHRS and YFSETQ. Trimming removed 5 bases at V and 4 bases at J, with 12 bases between. The CDR3 sequence is CASRGAVLTGELFF. Here the CDR3 DNA reads TGCGCCAGCAGAGGGGCGGTACTCACCGGGGAGCTGTTTTTT.

This clonotype has a handful of counts. In nucleotides, the CDR3 is TGTGCCAGCAGCTCGTCCACTACGAGGGGCTACACCTTC. This sequence encodes CASSSSTTRGYTF. This chain connects TRBV5-5 to TRBJ1-2; D ambiguous. With 3 bases removed from V and 8 bases from J, the gap between germline ends came to 14 bases. The V gene's germline CDR1 is SGHKS and CDR2 YYEKEE (reference sequence). This CDR3 has 13 amino acids.

The rearrangement links TRBV6-2 or TRBV6-3 to TRBJ2-7, with D maybe TRBD1 (6 bases). Germline CDR1 is MNHEY and CDR2 is SVGEGT. The CDR3 extends over 13 amino acids. The V gene lost 7 bases and the J gene lost 5 bases, with 15 bases spanning the gap. CDR3 coding DNA: TGTGCCAGCACCCCGCGGACAGTCGACGAGCAGTACTTC. Its translation is CASTPRTVDEQYF.

The CDR3 sequence: CASSLTPTGGWDTQYF. DNA for the CDR3: TGTGCCAGCAGCTTAACCCCGACAGGGGGGTGGGATACGCAGTATTTT. The rearrangement links TRBV7-9 to TRBJ2-3; 9 nucleotides line up with TRBD1. V gave up 2 bases and J gave up 6 bases; unmatched junction bases: 9. Looked up from germline, CDR1 is SEHNR and CDR2 is FQNEAQ (reference sequence). There are 16 residues in the CDR3. Looking up the rest from reference TRBV7-9 and TRBJ2-3 gives the full variable domain: DTGVSQNPRHKITKRGQNVTFRCDPISEHNRLYWYRQTLGQGPEFLTYFQNEAQLEKSRLLSDRFSAERPKGSFSTLEIQRTEQGDSAMYLCASSLTPTGGWDTQYFGPGTRLTVL.

At least ten counts were recorded for this clonotype. The rearrangement joins TRBV12-3 or TRBV12-4 to TRBJ2-7; D unclear. V shed 3 bases and J shed 11 bases, with 11 bases lying between them. The CDR3 sequence is 11 residues long. CDR3 sequence: CASSFGPWEYF. The DNA of the CDR3 is TGTGCCAGCAGTTTTGGACCGTGGGAGTACTTC.

In its sample, this clonotype was seen many times. The gene calls are TRBV2 and TRBJ2-7, with a weak D call TRBD1 (7 bases). CDR1 SNHLY and CDR2 FYNNEI come from the germline V gene. The CDR3 runs 14 residues. The ends were cut back, 3 bases at V and 2 bases at J, with 11 bases in the middle. Here the CDR3 DNA reads TGTGCCAGCAGTGATCAGGGGGGAACCTACGAGCAGTACTTC. As protein: CASSDQGGTYEQYF.

The chain joins TRBV10-3 to TRBJ2-3; 11 bases align to TRBD2. The CDR3 runs 15 residues. V gave up 6 bases and J gave up 1 base; unmatched junction bases: 3. CDR1 and CDR2 from the germline V gene are ENHRY and SYGVKD. In DNA form, the CDR3 reads TGTGCCATCAGGACGGGACTAGCGGGCACAGATACGCAGTATTTT. The encoded protein is CAIRTGLAGTDTQYF.

This clonotype was counted at least ten times. The chain links TRBV29-1 to TRBJ2-1, with 10 positions matching TRBD2. V was pared by 7 bases and J by 3 bases, with 9 bases of the junction left unmatched. The CDR3 totals 15 residues. Germline assignment: CDR1 SQVTM and CDR2 ANQGSEA. CDR3 sequence reads: CSAFSGGPNYNEQFF. The CDR3 DNA sequence: TGCAGCGCTTTTAGCGGGGGGCCCAACTACAATGAGCAGTTCTTC.

This clonotype was recorded many times. This chain joins TRBV5-5 and TRBJ2-1, with D perhaps matching TRBD1 (5 bases). Trimming removed 0 bases at V and 2 bases at J, with 12 bases between. CDR3 size: 16 residues. Germline-derived CDR1 and CDR2 are SGHKS and YYEKEE (reference sequence). For the CDR3, the DNA is TGTGCCAGCAGCTTGGTTGGCAGGGCGACCTACAATGAGCAGTTCTTC. Translating gives CASSLVGRATYNEQFF. Full variable domain (remainder filled in from reference TRBV5-5 and TRBJ2-1): DAGVTQSPTHLIKTRGQQVTLRCSPISGHKSVSWYQQVLGQGPQFIFQYYEKEERGRGNFPDRFSARQFPNYSSELNVNALLLGDSALYLCASSLVGRATYNEQFFGPGTRLTVL.

CDR3 protein: CASSLYKRAGTEDSYEQYF. CDR3 sequence (DNA): TGTGCCAGCAGCTTGTATAAGAGGGCCGGGACCGAGGACTCCTACGAGCAGTACTTC. V gene TRBV7-8 combines with J gene TRBJ2-7; D could derive from TRBD1 or TRBD2 (5 bases each). Trimming took 3 bases from V and 0 from J, leaving 24 bases between them. CDR1 and CDR2 from the germline V gene are SGHVS and FQNEAQ. The CDR3 totals 19 residues.

This clonotype was recorded at least ten times. CDR3 sequence reads: CSARGDYLNEQFF. CDR3 sequence (DNA): TGCAGTGCTAGGGGGGACTACCTCAATGAGCAGTTCTTC. The chain has TRBV20-1 and TRBJ2-1; 7 nucleotides match TRBD2. The CDR3 sequence is 13 residues long. V shed 3 bases, J shed 6 bases, and the junction held 5 bases outside the gene matches. Germline loops: CDR1 DFQATT, CDR2 SNEGSKA (reference sequence).

The chain recombines TRBV5-5 with TRBJ2-5, with 10 nucleotides matching TRBD1. The germline gives CDR1 SGHKS, CDR2 YYEKEE (reference sequence). This CDR3 spans 17 amino acids. V dropped 4 bases and J dropped 4; count of bases not matched to a gene: 13. CDR3 nucleotide sequence: TGTGCCAGCAGCCTCGGTCTTGGGACAGGGGTTACAGAGACCCAGTACTTC. It specifies CASSLGLGTGVTETQYF.

This clonotype was seen repeatedly, ten times or more. The chain combines TRBV25-1 with TRBJ2-7; 7 bases fit TRBD1. The CDR3 has 14 amino acids. Germline V gene data show CDR1 as MGHDK and CDR2 as SYGVNS. V dropped 9 bases and J dropped 3; count of bases not matched to a gene: 11. The CDR3 bases are TGTGCCAGGCCCCCGGGACAGAAAGTCTACGAGCAGTACTTC. Encoded protein: CARPPGQKVYEQYF.

The chain carries TRBV5-5 and TRBJ1-1; D gene ambiguous. Trimming pared 8 bases from V and 7 bases from J, leaving 24 bases between. The CDR3 is 15 amino acids. Germline V gene lookup returns CDR1 SGHKS and CDR2 YYEKEE (reference sequence). CDR3 coding DNA: TGTGCCAGTTCGCACCTTACGGGATCCTCCAATGAAGCTTTCTTT. It yields the protein CASSHLTGSSNEAFF. Variable domain in full (rest from reference TRBV5-5 and TRBJ1-1): DAGVTQSPTHLIKTRGQQVTLRCSPISGHKSVSWYQQVLGQGPQFIFQYYEKEERGRGNFPDRFSARQFPNYSSELNVNALLLGDSALYLCASSHLTGSSNEAFFGQGTRLTVV.

This clonotype was picked up many times. The V and J genes are TRBV25-1 and TRBJ1-2, with 8 bases identical to TRBD1. CDR1 MGHDK and CDR2 SYGVNS come from the germline V gene. V lost 7 bases, J lost 5 bases, and 6 bases stayed unmatched. The CDR3 contains 13 residues. The CDR3 loop is CASTDQGAYGYTF. DNA for the CDR3: TGTGCCAGCACTGATCAGGGGGCATATGGCTACACCTTC.